This entry is about one T cell receptor beta chain. This specimen belongs to a study of blood T cell repertoires in COVID-19. The wider study: COVID-19 samples from acute and convalescent phases originated in the United States, Italy and Spain. PBMCs, B-cell-depleted T cells, or T cells were the source of the cDNA or gDNA that made up the material.

Authors' data handling: Nucleated cell counts were estimated from reference gene primer amplification. Clones were sequenced by immunoSEQ multiplex PCR, and TCRdb holds only the in-frame ones, with some missing. Clone size and V and J calls were adopted from that table, with D and trimming inferred from the DNA. The sample lists about 120,000 clones, about 80% seen once, with approximately 4.2% in the top ten. In germline, CDR1 is SGDLS, CDR2 YYNGEE. The CDR3 is made up of 14 amino acids. V was clipped by 4 bases and J by 0 bases; unmatched bases: 3. Sequencing was carried out using peripheral blood. The sequence was collected from an elderly woman with acute or convalescent COVID-19. J is TRBJ1-1 and V is TRBV9, with 7 bases identical to TRBD1. This CDR3 reads CASSTTGVNTEAFF. The CDR3 coding sequence is TGTGCCAGCAGCACAACAGGGGTGAACACTGAAGCTTTCTTT.